Below, 26 T cell receptor beta chains from the same sample are listed, as sequenced in a study of blood T cell repertoires in COVID-19. Sequencing was performed with immunoSEQ multiplex PCR; in TCRdb, only in-frame clones are kept and a portion is missing. This sample has 200,000 or so clones, with about 86% found just once. Sample: PBMCs or T cells enriched from blood (not recorded which). Source of these receptors: a man aged 35-49 years who had recovered from COVID-19.

V usage is TRBV5-1 and J usage is TRBJ1-2; TRBD1 agrees at 7 bases. There are 16 residues in the CDR3. In germline, CDR1 is SGHRS, CDR2 YFSETQ. The J segment lost 2 bases and the V segment lost 3 bases, leaving 10 bases of the junction unmatched. DNA of the CDR3: TGCGCCAGCAGCTCCACTGGACAGGCGAACAACTATGGCTACACCTTC. Translating it yields CASSSTGQANNYGYTF.

For this clone: This same CDR3 is encoded by further DNA sequences in the sample. This rearrangement joins TRBV27 to TRBJ2-7; 7 nucleotides align to TRBD2. Germline loops: CDR1 MNHEY, CDR2 SMNVEV (reference sequence). The CDR3 is 12 residues long. J lost 6 bases, V lost 6 bases, and 5 bases had no gene match. The CDR3 DNA sequence: TGTGCCAGCAGCCCTTGGGGGGGCGAGCAGTACTTC. Protein sequence: CASSPWGGEQYF.

The J gene is TRBJ1-1, the V gene TRBV13; TRBD1 agrees at 9 bases. The J segment lost 0 bases and the V segment lost 5 bases, leaving 4 bases of the junction unmatched. The CDR3 runs to 15 residues. Germline V gene lookup returns CDR1 PRHDT and CDR2 FYEKMQ (reference sequence). The CDR3 DNA follows: TGTGCCAGCAGCATCGGGACAGGGTTGAACACTGAAGCTTTCTTT. This encodes CASSIGTGLNTEAFF.

This rearrangement joins TRBV18 to TRBJ1-4, with D maybe TRBD1 (5 bases). The CDR3 has 13 amino acids. Trimming left V 4 bases short and J 5 bases short, with 8 bases between. Per the germline V gene, CDR1 is KGHSH and CDR2 is LQKENI. The CDR3 sequence: CASSRGVNEKLFF. Written as DNA, the CDR3 is TGTGCCAGCTCACGGGGGGTGAATGAAAAACTGTTTTTT. Based on the CDR3 plus reference TRBV18 and TRBJ1-4, the full variable domain is NAGVMQNPRHLVRRRGQEARLRCSPMKGHSHVYWYRQLPEEGLKFMVYLQKENIIDESGMPKERFSAEFPKEGPSILRIQQVVRGDSAAYFCASSRGVNEKLFFGSGTQLSVL.

V gene TRBV2 combines with J gene TRBJ1-5; D gene unclear. Germline values: CDR1 SNHLY, CDR2 FYNNEI. The CDR3 totals 14 residues. V was pared by 6 bases and J by 2 bases, with 11 bases between. The CDR3 here is CASRGLRGNQPQHF. CDR3 bases: TGTGCCAGCAGGGGTTTGAGGGGCAATCAGCCCCAGCATTTT. The full variable domain, completed using reference TRBV2 and TRBJ1-5, is EPEVTQTPSHQVTQMGQEVILRCVPISNHLYFYWYRQILGQKVEFLVSFYNNEISEKSEIFDDQFSVERPDGSNFTLKIRSTKLEDSAMYFCASRGLRGNQPQHFGDGTRLSIL.

J is TRBJ2-1 and V is TRBV5-6; D may be TRBD1 (6 bases). CDR1 is SGHDT, CDR2 YYEEEE, per germline. This CDR3 has 17 residues. V lost 2 bases, J lost 1 base, and 16 bases lay in between. The DNA of the CDR3 is TGTGCCAGCAGCTTACCACAGGGTGGAATTTCCTACAATGAGCAGTTCTTC. Translating it yields CASSLPQGGISYNEQFF.

The chain links TRBV7-8 to TRBJ1-2; the match to TRBD1 covers 8 bases. Germline CDR1 and CDR2: SGHVS and FQNEAQ. The CDR3 is made up of 14 amino acids. The V gene end was trimmed by 1 base and the J gene end by 8 bases; junction bases not matched to a gene: 6. For the CDR3, the DNA is TGTGCCAGCAGCTTAGGGGACCGGGACAGGGGCTACACCTTC. Translation gives CASSLGDRDRGYTF.

A single count supports this clone. The chain employs TRBV5-4 and TRBJ1-6, with D perhaps TRBD1 (6 bases). CDR3 length equals 15 residues. V gave up 1 base and J gave up 15 bases, with 20 bases separating them. The germline CDR1 and CDR2 sequences are SGHNT and YYREEE (reference sequence). In nucleotides, the CDR3 is TGTGCCAGCAGCTTGATCACAGGGAAAGTGAGAGACCTCCACTTT. Translating gives CASSLITGKVRDLHF.

The J gene is TRBJ2-5, the V gene TRBV7-6; 10 bases match TRBD2. The V gene end was trimmed by 3 bases and the J gene end by 5 bases; junction bases not matched to a gene: 6. The CDR3 has 15 residues. CDR1 SGHVS and CDR2 FNYEAQ come from the germline V gene. The CDR3 DNA is TGTGCCAGCAGCTTGACTAGCGGGTTCCTGGAGACCCAGTACTTC. Translating it yields CASSLTSGFLETQYF.

The chain recombines TRBV9 with TRBJ1-1, with 7 bases matching TRBD1. This CDR3 comprises 12 residues. The junction had 6 bases not matched to a gene; V was cut back by 3 bases and J by 10 bases. Germline lookup yields CDR1 SGDLS and CDR2 YYNGEE. This CDR3 reads CASSARGRRAFF. The CDR3 DNA sequence: TGTGCCAGCAGCGCGAGGGGGCGACGAGCTTTCTTT.

The chain uses TRBV6-6 and TRBJ1-2; no firm D call. The CDR3 runs 14 residues. V was trimmed by 5 bases and J by 5 bases, leaving 15 bases between them. CDR1 is MNHNY and CDR2 is SVGAGI in the germline V gene (reference sequence). DNA of the CDR3: TGTGCCAGCAGTACCGGGTCCCTAGGTTATGGCTACACCTTC. It yields the protein CASSTGSLGYGYTF.

V is TRBV21-1 and J is TRBJ1-6. TRBV21-1 is listed as a pseudogene. The CDR3 is 16 residues long. The CDR3 protein is CASSKGQIPRGSPLHF. In DNA, the CDR3 is TGTGCCAGCAGCAAAGGGCAAATCCCGAGAGGATCACCCCTCCACTTT.

This clone appeared a single time. This chain uses TRBV19 with TRBJ2-1; 12 nucleotides align to TRBD2. With V trimmed by 4 bases and J by 2 bases, 0 bases remained unmatched. The CDR3 length is 15 residues. Germline V gene sequence: CDR1 LNHDA, CDR2 SQIVND (reference sequence). In nucleotides, the CDR3 is TGTGCCAGTAGTACTAGCGGGGGGGCCTACAATGAGCAGTTCTTC. Protein product: CASSTSGGAYNEQFF.

CDR3 DNA sequence: TGTGCCAGCAGCCAAGAACAGATGAACACTGAAGCTTTCTTT. It encodes CASSQEQMNTEAFF. V gene TRBV4-2 combines with J gene TRBJ1-1, with D uncertain. CDR3 length: 14 amino acids. CDR1 and CDR2 (germline): LGHNA, YNFKEQ. V shed 0 bases and J shed 0 bases, with 5 bases lying between them.

This clone occurred many times. V is TRBV2 and J is TRBJ1-2; a weak D match, TRBD1 (5 bases). The germline V gene has CDR1 SNHLY and CDR2 FYNNEI. V gave up 7 bases and J gave up 7 bases, with 19 bases separating them. The CDR3 runs to 14 residues. The CDR3 loop is CASTLGPVFSGYTF. The CDR3 DNA is TGTGCCAGCACTTTGGGGCCAGTTTTTAGTGGCTACACCTTC.

The V and J genes are TRBV11-3 and TRBJ2-1, with 8 bases fitting TRBD2. The junction had 2 bases not matched to a gene; V was cut back by 4 bases and J by 6 bases. The CDR3 covers 13 residues. Germline lookup yields CDR1 SGHNT and CDR2 YENEEA. CDR3 sequence (DNA): TGTGCCAGCAGCTACGGACTAGCCAATGAGCAGTTCTTC. Translating it yields CASSYGLANEQFF.

The V gene is TRBV5-1, the J gene TRBJ1-1; 9 bases match TRBD1. CDR3 size: 13 residues. Germline CDR1 reads SGHRS; CDR2 reads YFSETQ. V shed 4 bases and J 10 bases; nucleotides not matched to a gene: 8. This chain's CDR3 is CASSGGQGRGAFF. The CDR3, as DNA: TGCGCCAGCAGCGGGGGACAGGGAAGAGGAGCTTTCTTT.

This rearrangement joins TRBV18 to TRBJ1-1; D gene uncertain. CDR1 and CDR2 (germline): KGHSH, LQKENI. V lost 0 bases and J lost 1, with 21 bases in between. The CDR3 is 19 residues long. This CDR3 is CASSPPTRLERVTNTEAFF. The CDR3 DNA reads as TGTGCCAGCTCACCACCGACTCGATTAGAGAGGGTCACGAACACTGAAGCTTTCTTT.

This clone has just one count. The chain is built from TRBV4-3 and TRBJ1-2; TRBD1 matches 9 bases. This CDR3 has 16 amino acids. Germline V lookup: CDR1 LGHNA, CDR2 YSLEER. Losses at the gene ends were 4 bases for V and 4 bases for J; bases not matched to a gene: 10. The CDR3 is CASSRSHRGRGYGYTF. The CDR3, as DNA: TGCGCCAGCAGCCGGAGCCACAGGGGGCGTGGCTATGGCTACACCTTC.

The rearrangement uses TRBV19 and TRBJ1-2; 7 bases agree with TRBD1. CDR1 and CDR2 from the germline V gene are LNHDA and SQIVND (reference sequence). V trimming: 4 bases; J trimming: 5 bases; junction bases outside the gene matches: 4. The CDR3 sequence is 13 residues long. CDR3 DNA sequence: TGTGCCAGTAGTACCGACAGGGCTTATGGCTACACCTTC. It is translated as CASSTDRAYGYTF.

The rearrangement uses TRBV5-4 and TRBJ1-1, with 11 bases that match TRBD1. Germline CDR1 SGHNT, CDR2 YYREEE (reference sequence). V was clipped by 7 bases and J by 4 bases; unmatched bases: 3. This CDR3 has 13 residues. The CDR3 coding sequence is TGTGCCAGCCGGGGACAGGGGGGCACTGAAGCTTTCTTT. Translation gives CASRGQGGTEAFF.

V usage is TRBV28 and J usage is TRBJ1-4; TRBD1 is a possible D gene (5 bases). Germline V lookup: CDR1 MDHEN, CDR2 SYDVKM. The CDR3 spans 16 residues. V was clipped by 2 bases and J by 0 bases, with 10 bases between them. In nucleotides, the CDR3 is TGTGCCAGCAGTTTAACAGGACAAGCAACTAATGAAAAACTGTTTTTT. This encodes CASSLTGQATNEKLFF.

The chain employs TRBV18 and TRBJ1-1; 7 bases agree with TRBD1. Trimming at V came to 5 bases and at J to 1 base, leaving 4 bases not matched to a gene. The CDR3 sequence is 14 residues long. Germline V CDR1 and CDR2: KGHSH, LQKENI. The CDR3 bases are TGTGCCAGCTCAAGGGGACAGCCGAACACTGAAGCTTTCTTT. Translated, it gives CASSRGQPNTEAFF.

This chain connects TRBV11-2 to TRBJ1-1; 11 bases match TRBD1. From germline, CDR1 is SGHAT and CDR2 FQNNGV. J was trimmed by 4 bases and V by 4 bases; bases with no gene match: 11. The CDR3 contains 17 residues. CDR3 nucleotides: TGTGCCAGCAGCTACCCCTCGGACAGGGGGCGAACCACTGAAGCTTTCTTT. This gives the protein CASSYPSDRGRTTEAFF.

The chain joins TRBV24-1 to TRBJ1-2; D uncertain. There are 15 residues in the CDR3. CDR1 and CDR2 (germline): KGHDR, SFDVKD. V was trimmed by 4 bases and J by 7 bases, leaving 18 bases between them. The DNA for the CDR3 is TGTGCCACCAGTGAGGCGGGGTTGGAAGTCGGTGGCTACACCTTC. This encodes CATSEAGLEVGGYTF.

This clone has only one observation. The V call is TRBV5-1, the J call TRBJ2-7, with TRBD2 matching 12 bases. V gave up 4 bases and J gave up 6 bases; unmatched junction bases: 2. This CDR3 comprises 13 residues. CDR1 is SGHRS and CDR2 is YFSETQ in the germline V gene. Here the CDR3 DNA reads TGCGCCAGCAGCCTGGGACTAGCGGGCGAGCAGTACTTC. The encoded protein is CASSLGLAGEQYF.